These 8 T cell receptor beta chains were sequenced from one sample in a study of Ad26.COV2.S vaccination and SARS-CoV-2 variants. As to treatment: around 19 received Ad26.COV2.S at low or high dose, single or two shots; several received placebo; per-sample allocation not given. Collection of samples fell on day 63 after the first vaccine or placebo injection. Profiled with immunoSEQ multiplex PCR; TCRdb holds only in-frame clones, not every one. The sample carries just over 350,000 clones, approximately 81% recorded once. The sequenced sample was peripheral blood, obtained in a trial of Ad26.COV2.S vaccine versus placebo. Receptor source: a person between 18 and 65 years old who received the Ad26.COV2.S COVID-19 vaccine or a placebo.

V is TRBV6-1 and J is TRBJ1-4, with D possibly being TRBD1 (6 bases). V was trimmed by 4 bases and J by 0 bases, leaving 12 bases between them. This CDR3 is 16 amino acids long. Germline assignment: CDR1 MNHNS and CDR2 SASEGT. The CDR3 is CASSGGAKTTNEKLFF. In DNA, the CDR3 is TGTGCCAGCAGTGGGGGGGCGAAGACAACTAATGAAAAACTGTTTTTT.

The gene calls are TRBV4-3 and TRBJ1-5; D is ambiguous. Trimming pared 1 base from V and 3 bases from J, leaving 7 bases between. The CDR3 covers 14 residues. Germline V gene sequence: CDR1 LGHNA, CDR2 YSLEER. CDR3 amino acids: CASSQVWLNQPQHF. CDR3 nucleotide sequence: TGCGCCAGCAGCCAAGTATGGCTCAATCAGCCCCAGCATTTT.

V usage is TRBV7-8 and J usage is TRBJ2-1; D is undetermined. This CDR3 region has 15 residues. Germline assignment: CDR1 SGHVS and CDR2 FQNEAQ. Trimming took off 1 base at V and 4 bases at J, with 11 bases between the two ends. The CDR3 sequence: CASSLVVLPYNEQFF. The DNA for the CDR3 is TGTGCCAGCAGCTTAGTTGTCCTACCATACAATGAGCAGTTCTTC.

This rearrangement joins TRBV5-4 to TRBJ2-3, with 11 bases matching TRBD2. The CDR3 totals 15 residues. The junction had 4 bases not matched to a gene; V was cut back by 2 bases and J by 5 bases. Germline loops: CDR1 SGHNT, CDR2 YYREEE (reference sequence). This CDR3 reads CASSFGLAGGDTQYF. The DNA of the CDR3 is TGTGCCAGCAGCTTTGGGCTAGCGGGGGGAGATACGCAGTATTTT.

V usage is TRBV20-1 and J usage is TRBJ2-6; the D is unclear. The CDR3 covers 12 residues. Per germline, CDR1 DFQATT and CDR2 SNEGSKA (reference sequence). V lost 3 bases to trimming and J lost 2 bases, with 2 bases between them. CDR3 DNA: TGCAGTGCTAGTGCTGGGGCCAACGTCCTGACTTTC. This sequence encodes CSASAGANVLTF.

The CDR3 here is CASRLKGGNTGELFF. DNA for the CDR3: TGCGCCAGCAGATTAAAAGGAGGGAACACCGGGGAGCTGTTTTTT. The chain is built from TRBV5-1 and TRBJ2-2; TRBD2 might be the D (5 bases). CDR3 length equals 15 residues. The V end lost 5 bases, the J end lost 1 base, and 12 bases lay between the germline ends. From germline, CDR1 is SGHRS and CDR2 YFSETQ.

The chain joins TRBV5-1 to TRBJ1-1, with TRBD1 matching 9 bases. The CDR3 contains 15 residues. J lost 3 bases, V lost 4 bases, and 7 bases had no gene match. The germline CDR1 and CDR2 sequences are SGHRS and YFSETQ. CDR3 sequence: CASSGGTGRDTEAFF. As DNA, the CDR3 is TGCGCCAGCAGCGGAGGGACAGGGAGGGACACTGAAGCTTTCTTT.

The V gene is TRBV7-2, the J gene TRBJ1-6; 7 bases fit TRBD1. Germline CDR1 SGHTA, CDR2 FQGNSA. The trim removed 2 bases at V and 3 bases at J, leaving 7 bases unmatched. The CDR3 sequence is 17 residues long. The DNA for the CDR3 is TGTGCCAGCAGCTTATATCCCCGGACAGGCTATAATTCACCCCTCCACTTT. It specifies CASSLYPRTGYNSPLHF. Looking up the rest from reference TRBV7-2 and TRBJ1-6 gives the full variable domain: GAGVSQSPSNKVTEKGKDVELRCDPISGHTALYWYRQSLGQGLEFLIYFQGNSAPDKSGLPSDRFSAERTGGSVSTLTIQRTQQEDSAVYLCASSLYPRTGYNSPLHFGNGTRLTVT.